This T cell receptor (beta chain) was sequenced during a study of T cells in women clearing cervical HPV infection. Worth noting for this clone: The read ends 3 residues before the CDR3 terminus; that terminus is restored from the germline J gene.

Germline-derived CDR1 and CDR2 are MGHRA and YSYEKL. The CDR3 has 16 residues. Trimming took off 2 bases at V and 0 bases at J, with 14 bases between the two ends. Generated by immunoSEQ multiplex PCR, the TCRdb table keeps only in-frame clones and is missing some. In total, the table holds some 46,000 clones. Sequenced sample: blood buffy coat. V is TRBV4-1 and J is TRBJ2-7; a weak D match, TRBD2 (6 bases). This sequence was found in a woman aged 18-70 years with a cervical HPV16 infection that either progressed to CIN3+ or cleared (not recorded which). CDR3 DNA, as far as it was read: TGCGCCAGCAGCCAATTACCGGGACTGGGCTCCTACGAG. Translation: CASSQLPGLGSYE. The CDR3 as a whole reads CASSQLPGLGSYEQYF.